Sequencing of this T cell receptor beta chain was carried out in a study of CD8 T cells in ankylosing spondylitis. Ten or more counts support this clonotype. Its antigen is not identified. Quantitative 5'-RACE with molecular barcodes produced the TCR beta libraries. Each CDR3 protein is one row after TCRdb ran MiXCR on the 5' RACE reads. In the table there are 200,000 to 250,000 distinct CDR3 sequences, approximately 7.6% of which are singletons. Study-wide results and caveats: A TCR beta motif of several highly homologous variants appeared characteristic of ankylosing spondylitis blood. Researchers report that disease-linked clones proved CD8+ and relatively rare in peripheral blood.

Trimming cost V 6 bases and J 0 bases, with 15 bases left between them. The length of the CDR3 is 16 residues. Germline assignment: CDR1 KGHSH and CDR2 LQKENI. The clonotype comes from a female donor with ankylosing spondylitis or in good health (not recorded which). This chain links TRBV18 with TRBJ1-3; D is unclear. The sample consisted of blood, either unsorted or a sorted T cell fraction (not recorded which). The CDR3 region is CASSIETRLSGNTIYF. Here the CDR3 DNA reads TGTGCCAGCTCTATAGAGACCCGTCTCTCTGGAAACACCATATATTTT.